These 21 T cell receptor beta chains came from one sample sequenced in a study of cytomegalovirus exposure and HLA in healthy donors. Measured with immunoSEQ multiplex PCR; TCRdb has only the in-frame clones, and not every one. This sample has about 170,000 clones, with around nine tenths found just once. Sequencing was done on a sample of PBMCs. These receptor sequences come from a man aged 18 to 30 in good health and CMV-seropositive.

There are many counts of this clone. CDR3: CASSQTDEYQPQHF. In DNA, the CDR3 is TGTGCCAGCAGCCAAACAGATGAATATCAGCCCCAGCATTTT. This chain links TRBV7-2 with TRBJ1-5; no clear D. The V and J ends lost 5 bases and 5 bases respectively, with 13 bases between them. Germline CDR1 SGHTA, CDR2 FQGNSA. The CDR3 is 14 amino acids.

The rearrangement links TRBV25-1 to TRBJ1-1, with D perhaps TRBD1 (6 bases). The ends were cut back, 6 bases at V and 5 bases at J, with 16 bases in the middle. The CDR3 spans 14 residues. CDR1 and CDR2 from the germline V gene are MGHDK and SYGVNS. CDR3 protein: CASSQGSGSTEAFF. CDR3 DNA: TGTGCCAGCAGCCAGGGGAGTGGGAGTACTGAAGCTTTCTTT.

The V call is TRBV15, the J call TRBJ2-7; D is possibly TRBD1 (5 bases). V dropped 1 base and J dropped 7 bases, with 17 bases sitting between them. Per germline, CDR1 LNHNV and CDR2 YYDKDF (reference sequence). This CDR3 region has 15 residues. The CDR3 nucleotides are TGTGCCACCAGCAGAGTCGCAGGGCGGCCTACGGAGCAGTACTTC. Amino acid sequence: CATSRVAGRPTEQYF.

This chain connects TRBV7-2 to TRBJ2-2; D is ambiguous. There are 15 residues in the CDR3. CDR1 is SGHTA and CDR2 is FQGNSA in the germline V gene. V was shortened by 0 bases and J by 1 base, with 6 bases between the two germline ends. The CDR3 region is CASSLARWNTGELFF. The CDR3 region has the DNA TGTGCCAGCAGCTTAGCGCGTTGGAACACCGGGGAGCTGTTTTTT.

This rearrangement joins TRBV27 to TRBJ2-3; 11 nucleotides agree with TRBD1. The CDR3 is 18 residues long. V gave up 8 bases and J gave up 7 bases; unmatched junction bases: 20. CDR1 MNHEY and CDR2 SMNVEV come from the germline V gene (reference sequence). CDR3 residues: CASSRDRGRFGSRNTQYF. The CDR3 DNA reads TGTGCCAGCTCCCGGGACAGGGGGAGATTCGGTTCCAGGAATACGCAGTATTTT.

This clone was picked up a small number of times. The rearrangement uses TRBV19 and TRBJ2-2; TRBD1 aligns across 9 bases. V was clipped by 10 bases and J by 6 bases; unmatched bases: 9. Germline CDR1 is LNHDA and CDR2 is SQIVND (reference sequence). The CDR3 consists of 14 residues. CDR3 in DNA: TGTGCCACCCGAAGGACAGGGGAGGCCGGGGAGCTGTTTTTT. It translates to CATRRTGEAGELFF.

The chain combines TRBV7-2 with TRBJ1-5; 10 nucleotides line up with TRBD1. The germline CDR1 and CDR2 sequences are SGHTA and FQGNSA. This CDR3 is 16 amino acids long. With V trimmed by 6 bases and J by 0 bases, 5 bases remained unmatched. DNA for the CDR3: TGTGCCAGCAGTCCGGACAGGGGGATTAGCAATCAGCCCCAGCATTTT. It translates to CASSPDRGISNQPQHF.

This chain uses TRBV7-2 with TRBJ1-6; no reliable D call. V was pared by 5 bases and J by 10 bases, with 12 bases between. There are 13 residues in the CDR3. In germline, CDR1 is SGHTA, CDR2 FQGNSA. The DNA for the CDR3 is TGTGCCAGCAGCCCTCATCAGCGATCACCCCTCCACTTT. Translation: CASSPHQRSPLHF.

In this sample, this clone turned up once. This sequence joins TRBV7-9 and TRBJ2-5; 7 nucleotides match TRBD2. This CDR3 has 14 amino acids. Unmatched junction bases numbered 1, after V lost 2 bases and J lost 1 base. The V gene's germline CDR1 is SEHNR and CDR2 FQNEAQ (reference sequence). CDR3 protein: CASSLSGGQETQYF. In DNA, the CDR3 is TGTGCCAGCAGCTTATCGGGGGGCCAAGAGACCCAGTACTTC.

A note on this clone: Distinct nucleotide sequences in the sample also encode this CDR3. The chain employs TRBV7-8 and TRBJ2-7, with 10 bases that match TRBD2. The CDR3 consists of 16 residues. Germline CDR1 and CDR2: SGHVS and FQNEAQ. J gave up 3 bases and V 1 base, and 6 bases lay outside the gene matches. The CDR3 reads CASSLVLAGTLYEQYF. The CDR3 region has the DNA TGTGCCAGCAGCTTAGTACTAGCGGGAACCCTCTACGAGCAGTACTTC.

The V and J genes are TRBV6-5 and TRBJ1-1; D unclear. The CDR3 has 14 residues. Germline CDR1 is MNHEY and CDR2 is SVGAGI. V lost 0 bases and J lost 3, with 8 bases in between. The CDR3 loop is CASSYSHGDTEAFF. The CDR3 nucleotides read TGTGCCAGCAGTTACTCGCACGGGGACACTGAAGCTTTCTTT.

The rearrangement links TRBV2 to TRBJ2-5; 12 bases line up with TRBD2. Trimming cost V 6 bases and J 1 base; bases outside gene matches: 3. CDR1 is SNHLY and CDR2 is FYNNEI in the germline V gene. The CDR3 is 15 residues long. The CDR3 reads CASRGLAGVQETQYF. CDR3 bases: TGTGCCAGCAGGGGACTAGCGGGCGTCCAAGAGACCCAGTACTTC.

CDR3 bases: TGTGCCAGCAGCCAGGAGGGAAGGGGACAGCCCCAGCATTTT. The encoded protein is CASSQEGRGQPQHF. This chain uses TRBV7-9 with TRBJ1-5, with D maybe TRBD1 (5 bases). The CDR3 has 14 amino acids. The V end was cut by 5 bases, the J end by 7 bases, with 15 bases between. Germline CDR1 is SEHNR and CDR2 is FQNEAQ (reference sequence).

V and J are TRBV2 and TRBJ2-1; 12 nucleotides match TRBD1. Germline V gives CDR1 SNHLY, CDR2 FYNNEI. Unmatched junction bases numbered 3, after V lost 0 bases and J lost 9 bases. CDR3 length: 15 amino acids. The CDR3 DNA reads TGTGCCAGCAGTGAAGCGGGACAGGGGGCCGGTGAGCAGTTCTTC. Its translation is CASSEAGQGAGEQFF.

The chain combines TRBV7-9 with TRBJ1-2, with a tentative D call TRBD1 (6 bases). The CDR3 is 15 amino acids. From germline, CDR1 is SEHNR and CDR2 FQNEAQ (reference sequence). V was clipped by 8 bases and J by 13 bases, with 29 bases between them. In DNA form, the CDR3 reads TGTGCCAGCCACTACCGGACAGACCTACAATGGGACCGCACCTTC. Its translation is CASHYRTDLQWDRTF. Full variable domain (rest looked up from reference TRBV7-9 and TRBJ1-2): DTGVSQNPRHKITKRGQNVTFRCDPISEHNRLYWYRQTLGQGPEFLTYFQNEAQLEKSRLLSDRFSAERPKGSFSTLEIQRTEQGDSAMYLCASHYRTDLQWDRTFGSGTRLTVV.

The chain employs TRBV28 and TRBJ1-1, with 7 bases matching TRBD1. The CDR3 covers 17 residues. Germline V gene lookup returns CDR1 MDHEN and CDR2 SYDVKM. V was pared by 4 bases and J by 0 bases, with 11 bases of the junction left unmatched. The CDR3 sequence: CASSSLRGTVLNTEAFF. DNA for the CDR3: TGTGCCAGCAGTTCTCTTCGGGGGACAGTTTTGAACACTGAAGCTTTCTTT.

The V call is TRBV19, the J call TRBJ2-7; unclear D gene. V lost 2 bases to trimming and J lost 5 bases, with 10 bases between them. The CDR3 extends over 13 amino acids. Per germline, CDR1 LNHDA and CDR2 SQIVND (reference sequence). In DNA, the CDR3 is TGTGCCAGTAGTATATCCCTAGTCCACGAGCAGTACTTC. Its protein is CASSISLVHEQYF.

Comment on this clone: One junction end disagrees with the germline gene, perhaps due to a read error. The rearrangement links TRBV7-7 to TRBJ2-1; weak D call: TRBD2 (5 bases). CDR3 length equals 18 residues. The germline V gene has CDR1 SSHAT and CDR2 FNYEAQ (reference sequence). The CDR3 DNA reads as TGTGCTAGCAGCCCCTTCCTGGGGAGCGTAAGCTCCTACAATGAGCAGTTCTTC. Encoded protein: CASSPFLGSVSSYNEQFF.

This chain joins TRBV5-6 and TRBJ2-1, with 15 bases matching TRBD2. Germline V gives CDR1 SGHDT, CDR2 YYEEEE. The CDR3 extends over 14 amino acids. Trimming at V came to 4 bases and at J to 12 bases, leaving 5 bases not matched to a gene. Written as DNA, the CDR3 is TGTGCCAGCAGCCCCGGACTAGCGGGGGGGCCGCAGTTCTTC. This codes for CASSPGLAGGPQFF.

This clone occurred once. The chain has TRBV2 and TRBJ1-3; D may be TRBD1 (6 bases). The CDR3 loop spans 14 amino acids. V was trimmed by 6 bases and J by 1 base, leaving 10 bases between them. Per germline, CDR1 SNHLY and CDR2 FYNNEI. In DNA, the CDR3 is TGTGCCAGCAGGATAACAGGGTCTGGAAACACCATATATTTT. Translating gives CASRITGSGNTIYF.

This clone was recorded once. This chain connects TRBV7-3 to TRBJ2-1; 9 bases fit TRBD2. V lost 5 bases to trimming and J lost 8 bases; unmatched junction nucleotides: 13. Germline V gives CDR1 SGHTA, CDR2 FQGTGA. The CDR3 spans 16 residues. The DNA of the CDR3 is TGTGCCAGCAGCCCGAGAGCGGGGGGCCTCCCCCATGAGCAGTTCTTC. Residues: CASSPRAGGLPHEQFF.